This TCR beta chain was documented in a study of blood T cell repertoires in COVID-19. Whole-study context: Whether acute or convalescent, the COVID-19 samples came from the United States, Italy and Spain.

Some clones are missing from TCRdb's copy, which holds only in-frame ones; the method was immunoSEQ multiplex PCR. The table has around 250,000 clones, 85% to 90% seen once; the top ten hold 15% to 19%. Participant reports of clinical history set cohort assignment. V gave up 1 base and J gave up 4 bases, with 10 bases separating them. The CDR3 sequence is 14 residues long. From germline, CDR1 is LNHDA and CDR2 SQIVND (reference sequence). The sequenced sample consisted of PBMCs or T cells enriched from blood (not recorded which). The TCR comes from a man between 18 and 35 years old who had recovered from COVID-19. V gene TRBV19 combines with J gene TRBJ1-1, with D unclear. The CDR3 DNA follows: TGTGCCAGTAGTATAGGGGGAGATGGCACTGAAGCTTTCTTT. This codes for CASSIGGDGTEAFF.